This T cell receptor beta chain originates from a study of cytomegalovirus exposure and HLA in healthy donors. For this clone: Its target is not known.

CDR1 is GTSNPN and CDR2 is SVGIG in the germline V gene (reference sequence). The V end lost 8 bases, the J end lost 2 bases, and 10 bases lay between the germline ends. The CDR3 loop spans 12 amino acids. Study findings and constraints: Researchers catalogued about 150 TCR beta chains as cytomegalovirus-associated.

The PCR had 60 Vbeta and 13 Jbeta primers. Assay: immunoSEQ multiplex PCR; the TCRdb copy retains only in-frame clones and omits some. This table has 50,000 to 70,000 clones, approximately 75% appearing once. The gene calls are TRBV30 and TRBJ1-3; D is unresolved. The TCR sequence derives from a man aged 25 to 45 in good health and CMV-seropositive. The sample comprised PBMCs. The CDR3 DNA reads TGTGCCACACAGTGGGCTGGAAACACCATATATTTT. Its translation is CATQWAGNTIYF.